The clone carrying this T cell receptor beta chain has only a few counts. The CDR3 is 15 residues long. Germline CDR1 reads LNHDA; CDR2 reads SQIVND (reference sequence). The V segment lost 3 bases and the J segment 6 bases; nucleotides outside the gene matches: 6. The data were taken from a study of CD8+CD57+ T cells in acquired aplastic anemia. CDR3 and TCR beta VDJ profiling relied on a genomic DNA template. MiXCR was run by TCRdb on the reads, yielding one entry per CDR3 protein. The sample carries under 350,000 distinct CDR3 sequences, 50% to 70% recorded once. The chain has TRBV19 and TRBJ1-5; 9 bases agree with TRBD1. This clonotype was sampled from a human donor with severe aplastic anemia or a healthy control (not recorded which). The sample taken for sequencing was sorted CD4+, CD8+, or CD8+CD57+ T cells (not recorded which) from PBMCs. The CDR3 DNA reads as TGTGCCAGTAGTATCACCGGGACAGGGACTCAGCCCCAGCATTTT. Amino acid sequence: CASSITGTGTQPQHF.